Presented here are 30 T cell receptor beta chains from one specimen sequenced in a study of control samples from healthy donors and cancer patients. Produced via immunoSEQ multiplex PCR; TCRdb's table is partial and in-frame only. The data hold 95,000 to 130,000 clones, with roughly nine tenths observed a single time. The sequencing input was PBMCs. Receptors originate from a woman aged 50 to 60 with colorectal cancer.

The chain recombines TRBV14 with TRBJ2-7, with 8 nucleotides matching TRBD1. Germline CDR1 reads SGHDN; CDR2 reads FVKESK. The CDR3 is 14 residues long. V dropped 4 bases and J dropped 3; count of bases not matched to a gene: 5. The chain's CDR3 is CASSPRGPLYEQYF. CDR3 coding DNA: TGTGCCAGCAGCCCCAGGGGGCCCCTCTACGAGCAGTACTTC.

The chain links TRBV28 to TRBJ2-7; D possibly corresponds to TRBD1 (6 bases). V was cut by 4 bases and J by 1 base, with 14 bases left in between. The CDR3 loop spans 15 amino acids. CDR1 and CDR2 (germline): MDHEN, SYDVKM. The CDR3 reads CASSYRARGSYEQYF. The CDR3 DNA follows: TGTGCCAGCAGTTACAGGGCGAGGGGTTCCTACGAGCAGTACTTC.

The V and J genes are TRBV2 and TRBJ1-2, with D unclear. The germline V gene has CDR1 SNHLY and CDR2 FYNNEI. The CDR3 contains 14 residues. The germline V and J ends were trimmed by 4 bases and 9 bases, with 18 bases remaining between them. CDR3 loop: CASSVRVLEGSYTF. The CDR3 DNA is TGTGCCAGCAGTGTTCGGGTTCTGGAGGGTAGCTACACCTTC.

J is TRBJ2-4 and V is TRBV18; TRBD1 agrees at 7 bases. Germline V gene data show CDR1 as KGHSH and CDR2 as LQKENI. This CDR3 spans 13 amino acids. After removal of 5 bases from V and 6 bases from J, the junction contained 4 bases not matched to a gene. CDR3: CASSTGVGNIQYF. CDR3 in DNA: TGTGCCAGCTCAACAGGGGTTGGAAACATTCAGTACTTC.

In DNA, the CDR3 is TGTGCCAGCAGTATCGGGGACTCTGGAAACACCATATATTTT. Amino acid sequence: CASSIGDSGNTIYF. The chain uses TRBV6-5 and TRBJ1-3, with D uncertain. The CDR3 sequence is 14 residues long. V was clipped by 5 bases and J by 0 bases, with 8 bases between them. Germline loops: CDR1 MNHEY, CDR2 SVGAGI.

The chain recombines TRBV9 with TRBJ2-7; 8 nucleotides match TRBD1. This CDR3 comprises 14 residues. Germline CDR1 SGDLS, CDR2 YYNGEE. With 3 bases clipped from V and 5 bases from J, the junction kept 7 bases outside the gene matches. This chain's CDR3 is CASSAGQGWNEQYF. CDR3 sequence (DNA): TGTGCCAGCAGCGCCGGACAGGGTTGGAACGAGCAGTACTTC.

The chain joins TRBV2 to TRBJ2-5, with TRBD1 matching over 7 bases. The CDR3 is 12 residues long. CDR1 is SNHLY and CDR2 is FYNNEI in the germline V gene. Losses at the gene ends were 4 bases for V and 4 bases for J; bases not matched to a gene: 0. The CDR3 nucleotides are TGTGCCAGCAGTGGACAGGGAGAGACCCAGTACTTC. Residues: CASSGQGETQYF.

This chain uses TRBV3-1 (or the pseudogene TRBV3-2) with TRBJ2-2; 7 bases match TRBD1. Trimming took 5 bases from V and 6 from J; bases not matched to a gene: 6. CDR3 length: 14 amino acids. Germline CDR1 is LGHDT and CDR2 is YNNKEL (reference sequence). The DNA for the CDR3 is TGTGCCAGCAGCACAACAGGGGCCGCCGGGGAGCTGTTTTTT. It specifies CASSTTGAAGELFF.

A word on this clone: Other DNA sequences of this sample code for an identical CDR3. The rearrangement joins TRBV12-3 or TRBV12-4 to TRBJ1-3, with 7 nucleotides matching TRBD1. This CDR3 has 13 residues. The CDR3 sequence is CASQGNAGNTIYF. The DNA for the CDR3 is TGTGCTTCACAGGGGAACGCTGGAAACACCATATATTTT.

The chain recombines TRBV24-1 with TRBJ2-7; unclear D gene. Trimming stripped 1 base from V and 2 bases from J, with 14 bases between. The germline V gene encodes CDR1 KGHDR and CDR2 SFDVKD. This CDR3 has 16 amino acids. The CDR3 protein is CATSDLYGRCPYEQYF. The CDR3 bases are TGTGCCACCAGTGATTTATACGGCAGGTGTCCCTACGAGCAGTACTTC.

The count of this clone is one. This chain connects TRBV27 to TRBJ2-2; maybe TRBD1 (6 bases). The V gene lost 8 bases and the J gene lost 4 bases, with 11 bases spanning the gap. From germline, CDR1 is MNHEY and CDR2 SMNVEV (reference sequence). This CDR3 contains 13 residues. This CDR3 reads CASGTGSTGELFF. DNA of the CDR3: TGTGCCAGCGGAACAGGGAGCACCGGGGAGCTGTTTTTT.

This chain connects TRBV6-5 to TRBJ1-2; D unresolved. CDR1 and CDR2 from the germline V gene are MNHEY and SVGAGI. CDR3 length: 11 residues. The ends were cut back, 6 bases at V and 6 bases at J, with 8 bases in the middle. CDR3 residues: CASRGGNGYTF. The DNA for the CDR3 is TGTGCCAGCAGAGGCGGAAATGGCTACACCTTC.

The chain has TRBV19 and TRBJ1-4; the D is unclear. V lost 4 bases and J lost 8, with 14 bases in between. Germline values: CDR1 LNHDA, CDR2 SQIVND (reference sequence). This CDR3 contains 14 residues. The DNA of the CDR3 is TGTGCCAGTAGTACCGGGGAATTACGGGAAAAACTGTTTTTT. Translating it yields CASSTGELREKLFF.

CDR3 amino acids: CASSYSPLGGTEAFF. The DNA of the CDR3 is TGTGCCAGCAGTTACTCCCCACTCGGGGGCACTGAAGCTTTCTTT. The rearrangement uses TRBV6-6 and TRBJ1-1; tentative D call: TRBD1 (5 bases). The germline CDR1 and CDR2 sequences are MNHNY and SVGAGI (reference sequence). V was trimmed by 0 bases and J by 4 bases, leaving 12 bases between them. The CDR3 contains 15 residues.

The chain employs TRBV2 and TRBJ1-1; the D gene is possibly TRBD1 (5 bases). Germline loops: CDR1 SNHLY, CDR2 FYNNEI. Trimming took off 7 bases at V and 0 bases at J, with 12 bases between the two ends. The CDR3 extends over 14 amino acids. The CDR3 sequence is CASNRQPMNTEAFF. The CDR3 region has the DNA TGTGCCAGCAATCGACAGCCTATGAACACTGAAGCTTTCTTT.

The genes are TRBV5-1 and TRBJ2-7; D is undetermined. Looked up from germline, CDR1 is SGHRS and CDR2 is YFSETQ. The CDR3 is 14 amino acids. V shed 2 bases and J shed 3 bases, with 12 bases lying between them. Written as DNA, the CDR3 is TGCGCCAGCAGCTTTGAACAGTTAAGCTACGAGCAGTACTTC. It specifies CASSFEQLSYEQYF.

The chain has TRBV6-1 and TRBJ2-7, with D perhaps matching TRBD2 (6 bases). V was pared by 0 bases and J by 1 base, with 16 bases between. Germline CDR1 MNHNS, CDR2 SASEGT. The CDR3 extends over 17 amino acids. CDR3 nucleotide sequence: TGTGCCAGCAGTGAAGCGCTCTGGAGGGGACCTTCCTACGAGCAGTACTTC. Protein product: CASSEALWRGPSYEQYF.

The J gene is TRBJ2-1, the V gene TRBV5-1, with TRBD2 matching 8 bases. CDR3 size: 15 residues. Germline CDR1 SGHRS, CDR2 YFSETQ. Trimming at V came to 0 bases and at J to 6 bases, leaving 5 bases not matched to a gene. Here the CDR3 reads CASSLAAGVRNEQFF. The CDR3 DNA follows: TGCGCCAGCAGCTTGGCAGCGGGAGTGCGCAATGAGCAGTTCTTC.

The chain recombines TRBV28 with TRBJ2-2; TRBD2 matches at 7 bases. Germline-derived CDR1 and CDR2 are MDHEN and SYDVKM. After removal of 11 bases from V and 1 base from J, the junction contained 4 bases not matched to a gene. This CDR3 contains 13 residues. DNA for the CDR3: TGTGCCGGGCAGCGGGGGAACACCGGGGAGCTGTTTTTT. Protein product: CAGQRGNTGELFF.

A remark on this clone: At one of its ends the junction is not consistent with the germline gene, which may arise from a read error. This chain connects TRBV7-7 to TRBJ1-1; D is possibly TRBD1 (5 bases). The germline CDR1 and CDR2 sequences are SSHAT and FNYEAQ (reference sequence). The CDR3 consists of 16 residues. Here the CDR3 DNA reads TGTGCTAGCAGCCCGTTCAACCCCAGGGAGGACACTGAAGCTTTCTTT. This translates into CASSPFNPREDTEAFF.

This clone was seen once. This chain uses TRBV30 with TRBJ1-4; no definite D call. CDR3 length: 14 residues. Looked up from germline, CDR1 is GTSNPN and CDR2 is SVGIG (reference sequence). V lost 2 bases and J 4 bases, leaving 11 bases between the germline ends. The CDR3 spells CAWSLGSFNEKLFF. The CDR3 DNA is TGTGCCTGGAGTTTGGGTTCTTTTAATGAAAAACTGTTTTTT.

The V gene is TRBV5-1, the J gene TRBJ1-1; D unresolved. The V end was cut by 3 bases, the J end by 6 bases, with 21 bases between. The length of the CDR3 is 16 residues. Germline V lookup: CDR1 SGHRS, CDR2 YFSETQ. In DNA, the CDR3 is TGCGCCAGCAGCTCGCCACAAAAAACCCCTGGGGCTGAAGCTTTCTTT. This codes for CASSSPQKTPGAEAFF.

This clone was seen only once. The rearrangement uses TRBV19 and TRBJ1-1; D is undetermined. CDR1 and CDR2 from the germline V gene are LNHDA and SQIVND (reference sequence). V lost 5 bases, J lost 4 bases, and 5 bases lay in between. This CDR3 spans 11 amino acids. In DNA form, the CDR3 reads TGTGCCAGTAGTTTGGCCACTGAAGCTTTCTTT. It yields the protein CASSLATEAFF. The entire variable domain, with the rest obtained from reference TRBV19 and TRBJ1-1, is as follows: DGGITQSPKYLFRKEGQNVTLSCEQNLNHDAMYWYRQDPGQGLRLIYYSQIVNDFQKGDIAEGYSVSREKKESFPLTVTSAQKNPTAFYLCASSLATEAFFGQGTRLTVV.

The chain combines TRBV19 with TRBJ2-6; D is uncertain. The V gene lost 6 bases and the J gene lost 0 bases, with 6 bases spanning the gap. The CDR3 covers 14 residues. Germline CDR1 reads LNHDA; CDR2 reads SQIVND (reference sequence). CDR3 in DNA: TGTGCCAGTAGACCGAGCTCTGGGGCCAACGTCCTGACTTTC. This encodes CASRPSSGANVLTF. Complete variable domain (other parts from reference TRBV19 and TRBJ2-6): DGGITQSPKYLFRKEGQNVTLSCEQNLNHDAMYWYRQDPGQGLRLIYYSQIVNDFQKGDIAEGYSVSREKKESFPLTVTSAQKNPTAFYLCASRPSSGANVLTFGAGSRLTVL.

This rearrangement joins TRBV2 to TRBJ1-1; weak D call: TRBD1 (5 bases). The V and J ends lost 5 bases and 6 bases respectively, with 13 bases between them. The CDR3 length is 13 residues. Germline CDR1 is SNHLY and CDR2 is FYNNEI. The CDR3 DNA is TGTGCCAGCAGTTCAGGGATAATCCCTGAAGCTTTCTTT. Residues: CASSSGIIPEAFF.

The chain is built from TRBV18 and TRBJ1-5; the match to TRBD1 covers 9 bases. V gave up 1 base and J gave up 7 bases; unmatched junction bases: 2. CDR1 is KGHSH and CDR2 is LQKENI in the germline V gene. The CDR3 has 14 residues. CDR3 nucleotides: TGTGCCAGCTCACCACGGGACAGGGCCCAGCCCCAGCATTTT. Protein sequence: CASSPRDRAQPQHF.

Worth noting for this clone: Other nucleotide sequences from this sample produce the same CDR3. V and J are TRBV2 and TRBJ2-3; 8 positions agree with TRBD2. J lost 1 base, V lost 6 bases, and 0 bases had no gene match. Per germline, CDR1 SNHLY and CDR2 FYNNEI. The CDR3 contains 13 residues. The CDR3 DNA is TGTGCCAGCAGAGCGGGGGGCACAGATACGCAGTATTTT. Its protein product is CASRAGGTDTQYF.

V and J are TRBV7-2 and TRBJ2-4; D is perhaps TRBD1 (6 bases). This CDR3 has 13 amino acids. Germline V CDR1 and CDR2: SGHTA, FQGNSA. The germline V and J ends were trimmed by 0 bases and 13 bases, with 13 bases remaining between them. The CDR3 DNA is TGTGCCAGCAGCTTAGCACAGGGAGTTTCCCAGTACTTC. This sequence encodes CASSLAQGVSQYF.

CDR3 loop: CASSYMGQPPLHF. The CDR3, as DNA: TGTGCCAGCAGTTACATGGGACAGCCACCCCTCCACTTT. The V call is TRBV6-5, the J call TRBJ1-6; 7 bases line up with TRBD1. CDR3 length: 13 residues. The germline V gene encodes CDR1 MNHEY and CDR2 SVGAGI. With 2 bases clipped from V and 11 bases from J, the junction kept 3 bases outside the gene matches.

CDR3 coding DNA: TGTGCCAGCAGCCTGGACAGGTTGAACGAGCAGTACTTC. Its translation is CASSLDRLNEQYF. The chain carries TRBV11-2 and TRBJ2-7; TRBD1 aligns across 7 bases. This CDR3 has 13 amino acids. Germline CDR1 SGHAT, CDR2 FQNNGV. Trimming removed 5 bases from V and 5 bases from J; junction bases left unmatched: 6.